Reported below is one T cell receptor beta chain. Its specificity is not known. The record originates from a study of cytotoxic CD8 clonotypes in ibrutinib-treated CLL. Study in general: Response sampling took place at median 12 months of treatment, range 6 to 36.

V was pared by 3 bases and J by 1 base, with 13 bases between. Germline assignment: CDR1 SGHVS and CDR2 FNYEAQ. The CDR3 is 15 residues long. Sequenced by immunoSEQ multiplex PCR; TCRdb stores in-frame clones only, minus some. Of roughly 190,000 clones in the sample, over 55% were seen once. Investigators sourced around 1.9 micrograms of genomic DNA from cryopreserved PBMCs for TCR beta libraries. Study-wide points: The clonality rise at ibrutinib response reflected private clonotype expansion.

Source: PBMCs, taken after 24 months of ibrutinib treatment. The TCR sequence derives from a human donor with chronic lymphocytic leukemia. The V call is TRBV7-6, the J call TRBJ2-7, with unresolved D. The CDR3: CASSLERGRSYEQYF. The CDR3 DNA reads as TGTGCCAGCAGCTTGGAGCGAGGACGATCCTACGAGCAGTACTTC.